What follows are 21 T cell receptor beta chains derived from one specimen sequenced in a study of OX40 agonist ivuxolimab in advanced cancers. TCRdb's table, derived via immunoSEQ multiplex PCR, lists solely in-frame clones and lacks some. Among tens of thousands of clones listed, roughly 90% were seen once. This specimen was CD4+ or CD8+ T cells sorted from blood, taken in a trial of the OX40 agonist ivuxolimab. The receptor source for this set is an adult with an advanced solid tumor such as melanoma, head and neck, liver or kidney cancer.

The chain is built from TRBV19 and TRBJ1-2; no definite D call. CDR3 length: 16 amino acids. Germline CDR1 is LNHDA and CDR2 is SQIVND (reference sequence). V was shortened by 4 bases and J by 0 bases, with 15 bases between the two germline ends. CDR3: CASSKVWTGPNYGYTF. The CDR3 DNA sequence: TGTGCCAGTAGTAAAGTTTGGACCGGTCCTAACTATGGCTACACCTTC.

This clone was recorded only once. This rearrangement joins TRBV28 to TRBJ2-1; no firm D call. The CDR3 consists of 11 residues. Germline CDR1 MDHEN, CDR2 SYDVKM. Trimming removed 2 bases from V and 5 bases from J, with 1 base in between. The DNA of the CDR3 is TGTGCCAGCAGTTTACACAATGAGCAGTTCTTC. Its translation is CASSLHNEQFF.

The V gene is TRBV7-8, the J gene TRBJ1-5; D unclear. Germline V lookup: CDR1 SGHVS, CDR2 FQNEAQ. Trimming took 2 bases from V and 7 from J, leaving 24 bases between them. This CDR3 is 18 amino acids long. This CDR3 reads CASSLHPPWRATRQPQHF. For the CDR3, the DNA is TGTGCCAGCAGCTTACATCCCCCTTGGCGGGCCACACGGCAGCCCCAGCATTTT.

This rearrangement joins TRBV21-1 to TRBJ2-1; no DNA check was done on the table's D call, TRBD2. TRBV21-1 is assigned pseudogene status. The CDR3 sequence is 16 residues long. CDR3 nucleotide sequence: TGTGCCAGCAGCAAAGGGGGTAGCGGGAGGACCTATGAGCAGTTCTTC. Translation gives CASSKGGSGRTYEQFF.

In nucleotides, the CDR3 is TGTGCCAGCAGCACCGGACCCAGTAACACTGAAGCTTTCTTT. Residues: CASSTGPSNTEAFF. The genes are TRBV7-2 and TRBJ1-1; D is uncertain. CDR1 and CDR2 from the germline V gene are SGHTA and FQGNSA. The germline V and J ends were trimmed by 5 bases and 2 bases, with 12 bases remaining between them. CDR3 length: 14 amino acids. The whole variable domain, filled in from reference TRBV7-2 and TRBJ1-1, reads GAGVSQSPSNKVTEKGKDVELRCDPISGHTALYWYRQSLGQGLEFLIYFQGNSAPDKSGLPSDRFSAERTGGSVSTLTIQRTQQEDSAVYLCASSTGPSNTEAFFGQGTRLTVV.

The gene calls are TRBV15 and TRBJ2-5; D may match TRBD1 or TRBD2 (5 bases each). Trimming took 1 base from V and 4 from J, leaving 10 bases between them. Germline loops: CDR1 LNHNV, CDR2 YYDKDF (reference sequence). The CDR3 is made up of 14 amino acids. This CDR3 is CATSRGRDAETQYF. CDR3 nucleotides: TGTGCCACCAGCAGAGGCCGGGACGCAGAGACCCAGTACTTC.

The chain combines TRBV12-5 with TRBJ2-7; 10 bases match TRBD1. V shed 7 bases, J shed 2 bases, and the junction held 8 bases outside the gene matches. The CDR3 runs 15 residues. From germline, CDR1 is LGHNT and CDR2 FRNRAP. The CDR3 sequence: CASAKPGQGPYEQYF. CDR3 nucleotides: TGTGCTAGTGCCAAACCGGGACAGGGGCCCTACGAGCAGTACTTC. The full variable domain, rest sourced from reference TRBV12-5 and TRBJ2-7, is DARVTQTPRHKVTEMGQEVTMRCQPILGHNTVFWYRQTMMQGLELLAYFRNRAPLDDSGMPKDRFSAEMPDATLATLKIQPSEPRDSAVYFCASAKPGQGPYEQYFGPGTRLTVT.

This chain's CDR3 is CASRWGAGRNEQFF. DNA for the CDR3: TGTGCCAGTAGGTGGGGGGCGGGTCGTAATGAGCAGTTCTTC. The gene calls are TRBV19 and TRBJ2-1, with D possibly called TRBD1 or TRBD2 (6 bases each). Germline values: CDR1 LNHDA, CDR2 SQIVND (reference sequence). Deletions cut 6 bases from V and 7 bases from J, with 16 bases between. The CDR3 spans 14 residues.

CDR3 sequence reads: CSVGTGGDTGELFF. The CDR3 DNA is TGCAGCGTGGGGACAGGAGGGGACACCGGGGAGCTGTTTTTT. This chain uses TRBV29-1 with TRBJ2-2, with TRBD1 identical over 8 bases. With 6 bases clipped from V and 3 bases from J, the junction kept 6 bases outside the gene matches. Germline CDR1 and CDR2: SQVTM and ANQGSEA. This CDR3 is 14 amino acids long.

This clone was seen a few times. The chain couples TRBV19 to TRBJ1-1; D is possibly TRBD1 (5 bases). Germline V gene lookup returns CDR1 LNHDA and CDR2 SQIVND (reference sequence). The CDR3 is 14 residues long. The V and J ends lost 0 bases and 5 bases respectively, with 10 bases between them. This CDR3 is CASSIDPGTTEAFF. CDR3 DNA: TGTGCCAGTAGTATAGATCCCGGGACGACTGAAGCTTTCTTT.

The rearrangement uses TRBV20-1 and TRBJ2-3; D perhaps matches TRBD2 (5 bases). Per the germline V gene, CDR1 is DFQATT and CDR2 is SNEGSKA (reference sequence). The germline V and J ends were trimmed by 5 bases and 13 bases, with 16 bases remaining between them. The CDR3 totals 11 residues. The CDR3 region is CSARLPPREYF. As DNA, the CDR3 is TGCAGTGCTCGACTTCCCCCGCGGGAGTATTTT.

V usage is TRBV5-8 and J usage is TRBJ2-5; tentatively, D is TRBD2 (5 bases). Trimming took 4 bases from V and 5 from J, leaving 12 bases between them. The CDR3 length is 13 residues. The germline gives CDR1 SGHTS, CDR2 YDEGEE. CDR3 residues: CASSPGETETQYF. CDR3 coding DNA: TGTGCCAGCAGCCCCGGGGAGACGGAGACCCAGTACTTC.

This chain uses TRBV7-9 with TRBJ1-2; no firm D call. Germline V gene sequence: CDR1 SEHNR, CDR2 FQNEAQ (reference sequence). V was clipped by 5 bases and J by 7 bases, with 8 bases between them. The CDR3 has 11 amino acids. The CDR3 sequence: CASSRTVGYTF. Written as DNA, the CDR3 is TGTGCCAGCAGCCGGACTGTTGGCTACACCTTC.

This sequence joins TRBV2 and TRBJ1-5; no reliable D call. V was trimmed by 7 bases and J by 3 bases, leaving 10 bases between them. The CDR3 has 13 residues. Germline CDR1 reads SNHLY; CDR2 reads FYNNEI. In DNA form, the CDR3 reads TGTGCCAGCAACAGTCTCCCCAATCAGCCCCAGCATTTT. Translation: CASNSLPNQPQHF.

The chain combines TRBV28 with TRBJ2-4; the match to TRBD2 covers 7 bases. The germline gives CDR1 MDHEN, CDR2 SYDVKM. Trimming removed 6 bases from V and 8 bases from J; junction bases left unmatched: 13. The CDR3 loop spans 15 amino acids. Here the CDR3 DNA reads TGTGCCAGCAGCCCCGGGGGGAACACCCTAGACATTCAGTACTTC. This sequence encodes CASSPGGNTLDIQYF.

The chain links TRBV6-6 to TRBJ1-5; no clear D. The germline V and J ends were trimmed by 6 bases and 2 bases, with 5 bases remaining between them. The CDR3 contains 12 residues. Germline V gene sequence: CDR1 MNHNY, CDR2 SVGAGI (reference sequence). The CDR3 DNA follows: TGTGCCAGCAGCCGGGGCAATCAGCCCCAGCATTTT. Translation gives CASSRGNQPQHF.

The rearrangement links TRBV18 to TRBJ1-1; 7 bases are shared with TRBD1. After removal of 2 bases from V and 6 bases from J, the junction contained 12 bases not matched to a gene. CDR1 is KGHSH and CDR2 is LQKENI in the germline V gene. The CDR3 is made up of 16 amino acids. Here the CDR3 reads CASSPGQVGSSAEAFF. DNA for the CDR3: TGTGCCAGCTCACCAGGACAGGTGGGCTCAAGCGCTGAAGCTTTCTTT. Supplemented by reference TRBV18 and TRBJ1-1, the full variable domain reads NAGVMQNPRHLVRRRGQEARLRCSPMKGHSHVYWYRQLPEEGLKFMVYLQKENIIDESGMPKERFSAEFPKEGPSILRIQQVVRGDSAAYFCASSPGQVGSSAEAFFGQGTRLTVV.

This sequence joins TRBV2 and TRBJ2-1; 8 bases map to TRBD1. This CDR3 contains 14 residues. The junction had 6 bases not matched to a gene; V was cut back by 3 bases and J by 8 bases. The germline gives CDR1 SNHLY, CDR2 FYNNEI. In DNA form, the CDR3 reads TGTGCCAGCAGTGAGGGCAGGGGGCTGGATGAGCAGTTCTTC. This translates into CASSEGRGLDEQFF.

J is TRBJ2-3 and V is TRBV6-1; 8 bases map to TRBD1. J lost 2 bases, V lost 3 bases, and 7 bases had no gene match. The CDR3 totals 16 residues. Per germline, CDR1 MNHNS and CDR2 SASEGT. CDR3 region: CASSELSTGVTDTQYF. CDR3 sequence (DNA): TGTGCCAGCAGTGAGTTGTCGACAGGGGTCACAGATACGCAGTATTTT.

The chain links TRBV2 to TRBJ1-5; TRBD1 matches at 11 bases. The V gene end was trimmed by 7 bases and the J gene end by 4 bases; junction bases not matched to a gene: 3. Looked up from germline, CDR1 is SNHLY and CDR2 is FYNNEI. This CDR3 has 14 amino acids. The CDR3 sequence is CASNGQGANQPQHF. CDR3 DNA sequence: TGTGCCAGCAACGGACAGGGGGCGAATCAGCCCCAGCATTTT. Variable domain in full (rest from reference TRBV2 and TRBJ1-5): EPEVTQTPSHQVTQMGQEVILRCVPISNHLYFYWYRQILGQKVEFLVSFYNNEISEKSEIFDDQFSVERPDGSNFTLKIRSTKLEDSAMYFCASNGQGANQPQHFGDGTRLSIL.

The V gene is TRBV9, the J gene TRBJ2-1; a weak D match, TRBD1 (6 bases). The CDR3 sequence is 13 residues long. Germline V gene data show CDR1 as SGDLS and CDR2 as YYNGEE. Trimming shortened V by 4 bases and J by 3 bases, and 8 bases separated the two germline ends. The CDR3 DNA sequence: TGTGCCAGCAGCTGGGACAACTACAATGAGCAGTTCTTC. It is translated as CASSWDNYNEQFF.